In this sample, the clone carrying this T cell receptor beta chain turned up a few times. Per the original data handling: Using reference gene primer amplification, nucleated cell counts were estimated. Sequenced by immunoSEQ multiplex PCR; TCRdb stores in-frame clones only, minus some. Clone size and the V and J calls come from that table; the DNA yielded D and trimming. The table records roughly 130,000 clones, approximately 83% of them present only once. This record comes from a study of blood T cell repertoires in COVID-19. Study-level information: COVID-19 samples collected from the United States, Italy and Spain covered acute and convalescent phases. The cDNA or gDNA used as material had been derived from T cells, B-cell-depleted T cells, or PBMCs.

This clonotype was obtained from a woman in her forties or fifties with acute or convalescent COVID-19. Sequencing used peripheral blood.

The CDR3 bases are TGTGCCAGTAGTATGGGACAGAGGCGTTTTGCAACTAATGAAAAACTGTTTTTT. It specifies CASSMGQRRFATNEKLFF. The chain recombines TRBV19 with TRBJ1-4, with 7 bases aligning to TRBD1. Germline CDR1 LNHDA, CDR2 SQIVND (reference sequence). Unmatched junction bases numbered 10, after V lost 3 bases and J lost 0 bases. This CDR3 contains 18 residues.